These 29 T cell receptor beta chains originate from one sample sequenced in a study of cytotoxic CD8 clonotypes in ibrutinib-treated CLL (TCRdb year 2021). Sample time point, as interpreted from the label and publication: around 25 months on ibrutinib. Receptor amplification or capture employed the immunoSEQ multiplex PCR assay. Sourced from immuneACCESS, this table was stored by TCRdb with only in-frame sequences that have V and J called. A share of the clones is absent; for the studies checked, an unresolved V gene accounts for under half, and the remainder has no known explanation. The sample table lists 150,000 to 200,000 clones, roughly 72% of them with a count of one. The top ten clonotypes cover roughly an eighth of the sample. Sequencing was performed on PBMCs, taken after 24 months of ibrutinib treatment. These receptors all come from a human donor with chronic lymphocytic leukemia.

J is TRBJ2-7 and V is TRBV9, with D tentatively TRBD1 (6 bases). V shed 3 bases and J shed 6 bases, with 10 bases lying between them. The germline V gene encodes CDR1 SGDLS and CDR2 YYNGEE. The CDR3 runs to 12 residues. CDR3 sequence reads: CASSDRAGEQYF. For the CDR3, the DNA is TGTGCCAGCAGCGACAGGGCCGGCGAGCAGTACTTC. Full variable domain (missing parts from reference TRBV9 and TRBJ2-7): DSGVTQTPKHLITATGQRVTLRCSPRSGDLSVYWYQQSLDQGLQFLIQYYNGEERAKGNILERFSAQQFPDLHSELNLSSLELGDSALYFCASSDRAGEQYFGPGTRLTVT.

The chain links TRBV4-1 to TRBJ2-4; 11 bases are a match to TRBD2. The trim removed 1 base at V and 7 bases at J, leaving 3 bases unmatched. The CDR3 length is 15 residues. Germline values: CDR1 MGHRA, CDR2 YSYEKL. This chain's CDR3 is CASSQGGLAGNIQYF. The CDR3 bases are TGCGCCAGCAGCCAAGGAGGACTAGCGGGTAACATTCAGTACTTC.

This clone appeared a few times. The chain carries TRBV7-9 and TRBJ2-7; D is uncertain. Germline assignment: CDR1 SEHNR and CDR2 FQNEAQ (reference sequence). This CDR3 has 14 amino acids. The V gene lost 1 base and the J gene lost 3 bases, with 10 bases spanning the gap. CDR3 in DNA: TGTGCCAGCAGCTTAGAATGGTCCTACTACGAGCAGTACTTC. This codes for CASSLEWSYYEQYF.

This clone was counted once. The chain combines TRBV9 with TRBJ1-2; D call uncertain. Trimming took 4 bases from V and 1 from J, leaving 17 bases between them. This CDR3 is 16 amino acids long. Germline V gene lookup returns CDR1 SGDLS and CDR2 YYNGEE. CDR3 protein: CASSPGNMDFNYGYTF. DNA for the CDR3: TGTGCCAGCAGCCCCGGAAATATGGATTTTAACTATGGCTACACCTTC.

The chain has TRBV7-7 and TRBJ2-5; 9 bases line up with TRBD2. The CDR3 length is 15 residues. V gave up 1 base and J gave up 5 bases; unmatched junction bases: 5. CDR1 and CDR2 from the germline V gene are SSHAT and FNYEAQ (reference sequence). The CDR3 sequence is CASSLVAGGIETQYF. The CDR3 bases are TGTGCCAGCAGCTTAGTCGCGGGAGGGATCGAGACCCAGTACTTC. The complete variable domain, with remaining parts taken from reference TRBV7-7 and TRBJ2-5, reads GAGVSQSPRYKVTKRGQDVTLRCDPISSHATLYWYQQALGQGPEFLTYFNYEAQPDKSGLPSDRFSAERPEGSISTLTIQRTEQRDSAMYRCASSLVAGGIETQYFGPGTRLLVL.

The J gene is TRBJ2-7, the V gene TRBV28; D is ambiguous. The CDR3 is 12 residues long. Looked up from germline, CDR1 is MDHEN and CDR2 is SYDVKM. Between the trimmed V and J ends, which lost 8 bases and 0 bases, there was a span of 8 bases. The CDR3, as DNA: TGTGCCAGCCGGAATATCTCCTACGAGCAGTACTTC. This gives the protein CASRNISYEQYF.

The V gene is TRBV7-9, the J gene TRBJ2-3, with 14 nucleotides matching TRBD2. The germline gives CDR1 SEHNR, CDR2 FQNEAQ (reference sequence). V shed 3 bases and J 5 bases; nucleotides not matched to a gene: 7. The CDR3 contains 17 residues. The CDR3 protein is CASSFGPGTSGRDTQYF. For the CDR3, the DNA is TGTGCCAGCAGCTTTGGACCGGGGACTAGCGGGAGAGATACGCAGTATTTT.

The V gene is TRBV20-1, the J gene TRBJ2-1; D unresolved. V was shortened by 5 bases and J by 4 bases, with 6 bases between the two germline ends. The CDR3 has 11 amino acids. Germline values: CDR1 DFQATT, CDR2 SNEGSKA (reference sequence). The CDR3 protein is CSAAGYNEQFF. For the CDR3, the DNA is TGCAGTGCTGCAGGTTACAATGAGCAGTTCTTC.

The chain recombines TRBV14 with TRBJ2-7; tentatively, D is TRBD2 (6 bases). V lost 7 bases to trimming and J lost 0 bases, with 10 bases between them. CDR1 is SGHDN and CDR2 is FVKESK in the germline V gene. The length of the CDR3 is 13 residues. CDR3 nucleotides: TGTGCCAGCAATAGCGGTAGCTCCTACGAGCAGTACTTC. Translation: CASNSGSSYEQYF.

The J gene is TRBJ2-5, the V gene TRBV2; tentative D call: TRBD2 (5 bases). Deletions cut 11 bases from V and 0 bases from J, with 10 bases between. Germline CDR1 reads SNHLY; CDR2 reads FYNNEI. This CDR3 has 12 amino acids. The chain's CDR3 is CAGRADQETQYF. The CDR3 DNA sequence: TGTGCCGGGCGGGCGGACCAAGAGACCCAGTACTTC.

The chain combines TRBV7-2 with TRBJ2-1, with TRBD2 matching 10 bases. Germline V CDR1 and CDR2: SGHTA, FQGNSA. The CDR3 is 14 residues long. V lost 5 bases and J lost 10; bases outside the gene matches: 8. CDR3 coding DNA: TGTGCCAGCAGCGCCTCCCTAGCGGGAGTCGAGCAGTTCTTC. This sequence encodes CASSASLAGVEQFF.

This clone was picked up a small number of times. This chain links TRBV14 with TRBJ2-7; D is undetermined. Germline V gives CDR1 SGHDN, CDR2 FVKESK. The CDR3 consists of 13 residues. The ends were cut back, 5 bases at V and 0 bases at J, with 8 bases in the middle. The CDR3 here is CASSYWGSYEQYF. The CDR3 DNA reads as TGTGCCAGCAGCTATTGGGGCTCCTACGAGCAGTACTTC.

J is TRBJ2-7 and V is TRBV11-2, with D unresolved. Germline CDR1 and CDR2: SGHAT and FQNNGV. Trimming shortened V by 1 base and J by 4 bases, and 11 bases separated the two germline ends. The CDR3 is 14 residues long. CDR3 protein: CASSLGPMGYEQYF. CDR3 nucleotides: TGTGCCAGCAGCTTAGGACCCATGGGATACGAGCAGTACTTC.

The genes are TRBV5-5 and TRBJ2-1, with TRBD2 as a possible D gene (6 bases). V was clipped by 4 bases and J by 2 bases, with 7 bases between them. Germline V CDR1 and CDR2: SGHKS, YYEKEE (reference sequence). This CDR3 has 13 residues. The CDR3 DNA is TGTGCCAGCAGCGGCGGGACCTACAATGAGCAGTTCTTC. Its translation: CASSGGTYNEQFF.

This clone has a single count. V usage is TRBV28 and J usage is TRBJ2-2, with 10 nucleotides matching TRBD2. This CDR3 spans 18 amino acids. Germline assignment: CDR1 MDHEN and CDR2 SYDVKM. The junction had 15 bases not matched to a gene; V was cut back by 6 bases and J by 5 bases. In DNA, the CDR3 is TGTGCCAGCAGAGCCCCTCAAGGGACTAGCGCTTGGACCGGGGAGCTGTTTTTT. Protein product: CASRAPQGTSAWTGELFF.

V gene TRBV7-2 combines with J gene TRBJ1-5, with TRBD1 matching over 7 bases. With V trimmed by 5 bases and J by 0 bases, 7 bases remained unmatched. The CDR3 has 16 amino acids. Per germline, CDR1 SGHTA and CDR2 FQGNSA. The CDR3 reads CASSPQTGYSNQPQHF. The CDR3 DNA follows: TGTGCCAGCAGCCCCCAGACAGGGTATAGCAATCAGCCCCAGCATTTT. Complete variable domain (other parts from reference TRBV7-2 and TRBJ1-5): GAGVSQSPSNKVTEKGKDVELRCDPISGHTALYWYRQSLGQGLEFLIYFQGNSAPDKSGLPSDRFSAERTGGSVSTLTIQRTQQEDSAVYLCASSPQTGYSNQPQHFGDGTRLSIL.

The rearrangement links TRBV9 to TRBJ2-3; 12 nucleotides match TRBD2. Germline V gives CDR1 SGDLS, CDR2 YYNGEE. The ends lost 0 bases at V and 4 bases at J; junction bases unmatched: 3. This CDR3 contains 16 residues. The CDR3 sequence is CASSVGPSGRADTQYF. The CDR3 bases are TGTGCCAGCAGCGTAGGGCCTAGCGGGAGGGCAGATACGCAGTATTTT.

The rearrangement links TRBV6-6 to TRBJ2-7; D is perhaps TRBD2 (6 bases). Germline V lookup: CDR1 MNHNY, CDR2 SVGAGI (reference sequence). The CDR3 is 15 residues long. The germline V and J ends were trimmed by 5 bases and 3 bases, with 17 bases remaining between them. In nucleotides, the CDR3 is TGTGCCAGCAGTAGCCACGGGGGAGGTAACTACGAGCAGTACTTC. Its protein is CASSSHGGGNYEQYF.

The chain uses TRBV7-6 and TRBJ2-1; TRBD2 aligns across 7 bases. Germline CDR1 and CDR2: SGHVS and FNYEAQ. Trimming removed 6 bases from V and 3 bases from J; junction bases left unmatched: 11. CDR3 length: 16 residues. CDR3 sequence (DNA): TGTGCCAGCAGACCCCAGGGCGGGAGAATCTACAATGAGCAGTTCTTC. Translation gives CASRPQGGRIYNEQFF.

This clone came up once. The rearrangement links TRBV9 to TRBJ2-5; D possibly matches TRBD1 or TRBD2 (5 bases each). The germline V and J ends were trimmed by 2 bases and 2 bases, with 13 bases remaining between them. This CDR3 contains 15 residues. The germline CDR1 and CDR2 sequences are SGDLS and YYNGEE. The CDR3, as DNA: TGTGCCAGCAGCGTGTACCTGGGGGAACAAGAGACCCAGTACTTC. Translated, it gives CASSVYLGEQETQYF. Full variable domain (outside the CDR3, taken from reference TRBV9 and TRBJ2-5): DSGVTQTPKHLITATGQRVTLRCSPRSGDLSVYWYQQSLDQGLQFLIQYYNGEERAKGNILERFSAQQFPDLHSELNLSSLELGDSALYFCASSVYLGEQETQYFGPGTRLLVL.

The rearrangement uses TRBV18 and TRBJ2-1; D is uncertain. CDR1 KGHSH and CDR2 LQKENI come from the germline V gene. There are 13 residues in the CDR3. With 3 bases removed from V and 5 bases from J, the gap between germline ends came to 8 bases. The CDR3 is CASSPPRNNEQFF. CDR3 DNA sequence: TGTGCCAGCTCACCTCCTAGGAACAATGAGCAGTTCTTC.

The chain carries TRBV7-8 and TRBJ2-7; perhaps D is TRBD1 or TRBD2 (6 bases each). This CDR3 has 13 residues. V shed 5 bases and J shed 10 bases, with 18 bases lying between them. Germline CDR1 reads SGHVS; CDR2 reads FQNEAQ. CDR3 sequence: CASSPSAGHPQYF. The CDR3 DNA sequence: TGTGCCAGCAGCCCTAGCGCGGGACACCCCCAGTACTTC. Drawing the rest from reference TRBV7-8 and TRBJ2-7, the complete variable domain is GAGVSQSPRYKVAKRGQDVALRCDPISGHVSLFWYQQALGQGPEFLTYFQNEAQLDKSGLPSDRFFAERPEGSVSTLKIQRTQQEDSAVYLCASSPSAGHPQYFGPGTRLTVT.

The genes are TRBV5-6 and TRBJ2-1, with TRBD2 matching over 16 bases. The CDR3 is made up of 16 amino acids. CDR1 is SGHDT and CDR2 is YYEEEE in the germline V gene. Unmatched junction bases numbered 7, after V lost 9 bases and J lost 4 bases. In DNA, the CDR3 is TGTGCCATCGGGACTAGCGGGAGGGCCGGGTACAATGAGCAGTTCTTC. Translated: CAIGTSGRAGYNEQFF.

CDR3 in amino acids: CASSYSAGAYGYTF. The CDR3 bases are TGTGCCAGCAGTTACTCAGCAGGGGCCTATGGCTACACCTTC. The rearrangement uses TRBV6-5 and TRBJ1-2, with a weak D call TRBD1 (6 bases). Trimming stripped 0 bases from V and 4 bases from J, with 9 bases between. From germline, CDR1 is MNHEY and CDR2 SVGAGI. This CDR3 comprises 14 residues.

This chain links TRBV7-9 with TRBJ1-2; 7 bases agree with TRBD1. Germline V CDR1 and CDR2: SEHNR, FQNEAQ (reference sequence). J gave up 4 bases and V 5 bases, and 7 bases lay outside the gene matches. The CDR3 consists of 14 residues. The CDR3 region has the DNA TGTGCCAGCAGCCCCGGACAGGCTCTCTATGGCTACACCTTC. Translating it yields CASSPGQALYGYTF.

The chain uses TRBV7-9 and TRBJ1-2, with D unclear. CDR1 is SEHNR, CDR2 FQNEAQ, per germline (reference sequence). This CDR3 spans 15 amino acids. V shed 1 base and J shed 4 bases, with 13 bases lying between them. Written as DNA, the CDR3 is TGTGCCAGCAGCTTAGTGGGCCGTCTGAGCTATGGCTACACCTTC. This codes for CASSLVGRLSYGYTF.

This sequence joins TRBV5-1 and TRBJ2-7, with 13 bases that match TRBD2. The germline V gene encodes CDR1 SGHRS and CDR2 YFSETQ. Unmatched junction bases numbered 14, after V lost 4 bases and J lost 4 bases. The CDR3 runs 18 residues. The CDR3 DNA follows: TGCGCCAGCAGCCCGGGAACTAGCGGGAGGGGCGTCTCGTACGAGCAGTACTTC. As protein: CASSPGTSGRGVSYEQYF.

The J gene is TRBJ2-3, the V gene TRBV5-6; 9 nucleotides agree with TRBD2. Germline lookup yields CDR1 SGHDT and CDR2 YYEEEE. The CDR3 spans 15 residues. The junction had 3 bases not matched to a gene; V was cut back by 1 base and J by 3 bases. The CDR3 region is CASSLNSGRTDTQYF. The CDR3 DNA is TGTGCCAGCAGCTTGAATAGCGGGAGAACAGATACGCAGTATTTT.

This sequence joins TRBV15 and TRBJ2-1; 7 positions agree with TRBD2. The CDR3 sequence is 15 residues long. CDR1 and CDR2 (germline): LNHNV, YYDKDF (reference sequence). With V trimmed by 5 bases and J by 1 base, 5 bases remained unmatched. For the CDR3, the DNA is TGTGCCACCAGCTTGGGGGGGAGGTCCTACAATGAGCAGTTCTTC. Translated: CATSLGGRSYNEQFF.